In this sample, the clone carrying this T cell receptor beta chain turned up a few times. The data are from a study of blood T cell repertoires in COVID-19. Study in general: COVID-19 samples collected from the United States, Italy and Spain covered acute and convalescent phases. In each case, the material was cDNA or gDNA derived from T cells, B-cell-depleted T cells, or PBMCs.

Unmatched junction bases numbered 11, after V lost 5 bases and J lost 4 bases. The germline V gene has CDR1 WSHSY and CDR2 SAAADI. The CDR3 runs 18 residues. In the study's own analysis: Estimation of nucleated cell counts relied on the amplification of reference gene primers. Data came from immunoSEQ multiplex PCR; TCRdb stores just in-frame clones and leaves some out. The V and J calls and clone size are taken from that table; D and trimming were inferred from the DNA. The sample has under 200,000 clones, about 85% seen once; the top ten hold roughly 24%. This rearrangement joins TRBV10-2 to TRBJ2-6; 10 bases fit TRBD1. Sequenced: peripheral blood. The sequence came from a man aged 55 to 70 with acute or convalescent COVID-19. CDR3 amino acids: CASSFWDRGLVGANVLTF. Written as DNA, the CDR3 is TGCGCCAGCAGTTTTTGGGACAGGGGTCTTGTGGGGGCCAACGTCCTGACTTTC.